Shown below are 8 T cell receptor beta chains from a single sample sequenced in a study of cytomegalovirus exposure and HLA in healthy donors. It was with 60 Vbeta and 13 Jbeta primers that the PCR ran. Assay: immunoSEQ multiplex PCR; the TCRdb copy retains only in-frame clones and omits some. The table has about 120,000 clones, roughly 9% seen once. Sample: PBMCs. Receptors were obtained from a woman aged 40 to 55 in good health and CMV-seropositive.

This clone has a handful of counts. The V call is TRBV4-1, the J call TRBJ2-5, with D tentatively TRBD1 (6 bases). The J call is uncertain, as TRBJ2-7 better fits the DNA end. Germline V lookup: CDR1 MGHRA, CDR2 YSYEKL. The CDR3 runs 15 residues. CDR3 coding DNA: TGCGCCAGCAGCCAAGTAACAGGGCAGAGTGCCGAGCAGTACTTC. Translation gives CASSQVTGQSAEQYF.

V usage is TRBV18 and J usage is TRBJ2-6; 8 nucleotides align to TRBD1. Trimming at V came to 3 bases and at J to 0 bases, leaving 7 bases not matched to a gene. This CDR3 comprises 18 residues. Germline CDR1 is KGHSH and CDR2 is LQKENI. The CDR3, as DNA: TGTGCCAGCTCACCTAGAGGACAGGGAAGCTCTGGGGCCAACGTCCTGACTTTC. Its translation: CASSPRGQGSSGANVLTF.

This clone has more than one count but fewer than ten. This chain connects TRBV10-1 to TRBJ2-5; 9 bases are a match to TRBD1. Germline V gives CDR1 WNHNN, CDR2 SYGVQD (reference sequence). The junction had 12 bases not matched to a gene; V was cut back by 6 bases and J by 1 base. The CDR3 spans 17 residues. The CDR3 reads CASSPVPGQGSQETQYF. CDR3 nucleotide sequence: TGCGCCAGCAGCCCAGTCCCGGGACAGGGCAGCCAAGAGACCCAGTACTTC.

This clone was seen a few times. This sequence joins TRBV30 and TRBJ2-1; 7 nucleotides agree with TRBD1. This CDR3 is 13 amino acids long. The ends lost 3 bases at V and 3 bases at J; junction bases unmatched: 2. Germline V lookup: CDR1 GTSNPN, CDR2 SVGIG (reference sequence). The CDR3 spells CAWSPGGYNEQFF. The CDR3 region has the DNA TGTGCCTGGAGCCCAGGGGGCTACAATGAGCAGTTCTTC.

In this sample, this clone turned up a few times. The rearrangement links TRBV5-4 to TRBJ2-5; maybe TRBD2 (6 bases). The CDR3 is 16 amino acids. The germline V and J ends were trimmed by 4 bases and 2 bases, with 18 bases remaining between them. CDR1 SGHNT and CDR2 YYREEE come from the germline V gene (reference sequence). CDR3 DNA: TGTGCCAGCAGCCCTGGGGGGAATGGAGGGCAAGAGACCCAGTACTTC. Translating gives CASSPGGNGGQETQYF.

V is TRBV11-2 and J is TRBJ1-6, with 10 bases aligning to TRBD1. The trim removed 1 base at V and 4 bases at J, leaving 1 base unmatched. This CDR3 contains 16 residues. CDR1 is SGHAT and CDR2 is FQNNGV in the germline V gene. CDR3 residues: CASSLGQGAYNSPLHF. The CDR3 DNA reads as TGTGCCAGCAGCTTAGGACAGGGGGCTTATAATTCACCCCTCCACTTT.

The chain carries TRBV10-2 and TRBJ1-6; 11 nucleotides agree with TRBD1. The CDR3 consists of 15 residues. Germline V gives CDR1 WSHSY, CDR2 SAAADI. V shed 3 bases, J shed 10 bases, and the junction held 5 bases outside the gene matches. The CDR3 coding sequence is TGCGCCAGCAGTGACCCGGGACAGGGGGGCTCACCCCTCCACTTT. Protein: CASSDPGQGGSPLHF.

The CDR3 sequence is CASSPGTGRYEQYF. In DNA form, the CDR3 reads TGTGCCAGTAGTCCCGGGACAGGACGATACGAGCAGTACTTC. The rearrangement joins TRBV19 to TRBJ2-7; 8 bases match TRBD1. CDR1 is LNHDA and CDR2 is SQIVND in the germline V gene (reference sequence). The CDR3 is 14 amino acids. Trimming at V came to 5 bases and at J to 4 bases, leaving 7 bases not matched to a gene.